This record covers a single T cell receptor (beta chain). This entry belongs to a study of blood T cell repertoires in COVID-19. Overall study context: Samples came from the United States, Italy and Spain, spanning acute and convalescent COVID-19. Sample material is recorded as cDNA or gDNA derived from T cells, B-cell-depleted T cells, or PBMCs.

In the original analysis: From reference gene primer amplification, estimates of nucleated cell counts were derived. Data came from immunoSEQ multiplex PCR; TCRdb stores just in-frame clones and leaves some out. Clone size and V and J calls were adopted from that table, with D and trimming inferred from the DNA. The repertoire holds 200,000 or so clones, with around 84% as singletons. V dropped 6 bases and J dropped 3 bases, with 17 bases sitting between them. CDR1 and CDR2 (germline): SGHTA, FQGNSA. CDR3 length: 15 residues. The specimen was peripheral blood. The chain uses TRBV7-2 and TRBJ1-1; D gene uncertain. The receptor comes from a woman aged 55-69 years who had recovered from COVID-19. The CDR3 nucleotides are TGTGCCAGCAGTCCCGACTTCACTCCGGACACTGAAGCTTTCTTT. It yields the protein CASSPDFTPDTEAFF.